The clone carrying this T cell receptor beta chain appeared a few times. Its cognate antigen is unknown. Sequenced material consisted of expressed TCRB transcripts (all of the isolated RNA was reverse transcribed). The method was immunoSEQ multiplex PCR; TCRdb's version includes in-frame clones alone and lacks a portion of them. The sample has 200,000 to 250,000 clones, approximately 14% seen once. Trimming shortened V by 1 base and J by 0 bases, and 9 bases separated the two germline ends. Germline-derived CDR1 and CDR2 are SGHNT and YENEEA. The CDR3 has 15 amino acids. This sample is drawn from a study of beta chain features in type 1 diabetes. Study details: Across all samples, some 110 million sorted cells were examined. Whole-study results and caveats: Among patients, naive, central memory and Treg TCRB repertoires appeared more similar than among healthy donors.

Averaging approximately 110 mL, one heparinised blood draw came from each individual donor. This receptor was taken from a woman aged 40 to 50 in good health. The J gene is TRBJ2-5, the V gene TRBV11-3, with D possibly TRBD2 on 6 matching bases. What was sequenced was naive CD4+ T cells from blood. The CDR3 DNA reads as TGTGCCAGCAGCTTAGTTCCGGGAGACCAAGAGACCCAGTACTTC. Translation gives CASSLVPGDQETQYF.